This TCR beta chain was retrieved from a study of cytomegalovirus exposure and HLA in healthy donors. Study-wide points: A list of approximately 150 TCR beta chains associated with cytomegalovirus was given. As a later analysis revealed, most CMV-associated TCR beta chains appeared HLA-restricted.

Use of 60 Vbeta and 13 Jbeta primers characterized the PCR. In the source study's methods: A later analysis counted around 80 million unique TCR beta chains, about 11 million shared. Measured with immunoSEQ multiplex PCR; TCRdb has only the in-frame clones, and not every one. The V and J calls and the clone size are those of that table, but D and trimming were determined from the DNA. Seen here are about 150,000 clones, about four fifths observed once, and the top ten hold approximately 2.8%. This clone was found a few times. The antigen remains undetermined. The V end was cut by 6 bases, the J end by 1 base, with 12 bases between. This CDR3 region has 15 residues. Germline V gives CDR1 MNHNS, CDR2 SASEGT.

V gene TRBV6-1 combines with J gene TRBJ2-2, with a tentative D call TRBD1 (6 bases). The specimen sequenced was PBMCs. This receptor was obtained from a man aged 18 to 29 in good health and CMV-seronegative. This chain's CDR3 is CASRGLTGNTGELFF. The CDR3 region has the DNA TGTGCCAGCAGGGGCTTGACAGGGAACACCGGGGAGCTGTTTTTT.